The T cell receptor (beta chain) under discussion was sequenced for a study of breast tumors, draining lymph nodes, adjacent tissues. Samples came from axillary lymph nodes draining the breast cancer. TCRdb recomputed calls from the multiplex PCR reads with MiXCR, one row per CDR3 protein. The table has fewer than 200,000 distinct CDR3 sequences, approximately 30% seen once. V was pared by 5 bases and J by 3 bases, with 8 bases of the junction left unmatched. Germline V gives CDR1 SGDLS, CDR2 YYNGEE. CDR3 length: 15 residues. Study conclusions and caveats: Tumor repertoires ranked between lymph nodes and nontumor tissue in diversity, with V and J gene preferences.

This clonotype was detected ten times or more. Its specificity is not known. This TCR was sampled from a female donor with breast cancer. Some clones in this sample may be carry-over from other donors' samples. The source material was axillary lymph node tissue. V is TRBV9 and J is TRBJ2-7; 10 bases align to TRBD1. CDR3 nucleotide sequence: TGTGCCAGCAGTCATTCCAGGGACAGGGGCTACGAGCAGTACTTC. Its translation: CASSHSRDRGYEQYF.